These 2 T cell receptor beta chains were all obtained from the same sample, sequenced in a study of T-cell memory formation after mild COVID-19. TCRdb reprocessed the 5' RACE reads with MiXCR, giving one entry per CDR3 protein. The sample has around 400,000 distinct CDR3 sequences; 20% to 25% are singletons. The sequencing sample was made of PBMCs or a T cell subset sorted from them (not recorded which). The source of these receptors is an adult woman who had mild COVID-19 (a few samples of this study predate the infection). Cell type and time point are not known.

J is TRBJ2-7 and V is TRBV15; D may be TRBD1 (5 bases). CDR1 and CDR2 from the germline V gene are LNHNV and YYDKDF (reference sequence). There are 15 residues in the CDR3. Trimming removed 0 bases at V and 6 bases at J, with 15 bases between. CDR3 sequence (DNA): TGTGCCACCAGCAGAGATCCGGGCAGGGTGAGCGAGCAGTACTTC. Its translation is CATSRDPGRVSEQYF.

This chain connects TRBV5-1 to TRBJ2-5; D unclear. CDR3 length equals 16 residues. Trimming cost V 4 bases and J 5 bases, with 21 bases left between them. In germline, CDR1 is SGHRS, CDR2 YFSETQ. The CDR3 here is CASSLPFDGPRETQYF. The CDR3 coding sequence is TGCGCCAGCAGCCTCCCTTTTGATGGCCCCAGGGAGACCCAGTACTTC.